This T cell receptor (beta chain) came from a study of regulatory T cells in long-lasting Graves disease. Study-wide points: Gene preferences differed: TRBV28, TRBJ1-2, TRBJ2-5 in persistent cases.

This clonotype was observed a handful of times. Antigen unknown. As to time point: newly diagnosed GD, antithyroid drugs for less than 3 months. Preparation of the TCR library used RNA extracted from PBMCs. Researchers made TCR beta libraries by using iRepertoire HTBI primers and running Arm-PCR on CDR3 regions. MiXCR was run by TCRdb on the multiplex PCR reads, yielding one entry per CDR3 protein. The table lists around 420,000 distinct CDR3 sequences, 15% of them singletons, with under 9% in the top ten. CDR1 and CDR2 (germline): LGHDT, YNNKEL (reference sequence). Trimming pared 3 bases from V and 7 bases from J, leaving 7 bases between. The CDR3 has 12 residues. The same sample was also used in a study of T cells in Graves' hyperthyroidism and ophthalmopathy. This second study says: Graves' hyperthyroidism qualified as stable when ophthalmopathy did not progress within 18 months. When the TCR CDR3 underwent first-round RT-PCR, the HTBI primer set was used.

The sequence was collected from a woman between 40 and 50 years old with Graves disease. This specimen was peripheral blood mononuclear cells (PBMCs), taken at new diagnosis, from a patient treated with antithyroid drugs. The J gene is TRBJ2-1, the V gene TRBV3-1; D gene ambiguous. Here the CDR3 DNA reads TGTGCCAGCAGCCACCTACGGAATGAGCAGTTCTTC. Translated: CASSHLRNEQFF.